This passage covers 18 T cell receptor beta chains from one sample sequenced in a study of regulatory T cells in long-lasting Graves disease (dated by TCRdb to about 2021). Library preparation used multiplex PCR. Sequencing relied on an Illumina HiSeq 4000. CDR3 regions were amplified by Arm-PCR with iRepertoire HTBI primers to construct TCR beta libraries. TCRdb took the public reads, trimmed them with fastp at Q25, ran MiXCR for clone calling and kept in-frame beta chains. Each CDR3 protein appears once, grouped with its most common genes and DNA. This sample gives some 370,000 distinct CDR3 sequences in total; 12% of them show up just once. The biggest ten clones account for approximately 20% of the sample. In light of the paper, this sample's time point label describes: newly diagnosed GD, antithyroid drugs for less than 3 months. RNA was extracted from PBMCs in TRIzol for both TCR sequencing and RNA sequencing.

This sample also belongs to another study, concerning T cells in Graves' hyperthyroidism and ophthalmopathy.

The starting material was peripheral blood mononuclear cells (PBMCs), obtained at new diagnosis, from a patient treated with antithyroid drugs. The receptors were sampled from a woman under 30 with Graves disease. Donor details come from another sample of the same person, matched by shared clones.

The V call is TRBV29-1, the J call TRBJ1-2; 7 bases line up with TRBD1. The V and J ends lost 7 bases and 3 bases, in that order; junction bases with no gene match: 5. CDR3 length: 12 amino acids. From germline, CDR1 is SQVTM and CDR2 ANQGSEA. The CDR3 DNA sequence: TGCAGCGGATCCGGGACAGACTATGGCTACACCTTC. Its protein product is CSGSGTDYGYTF.

This clonotype was detected only a few times. This sequence joins TRBV20-1 and TRBJ1-1; D uncertain. The CDR3 totals 11 residues. Germline V gene lookup returns CDR1 DFQATT and CDR2 SNEGSKA (reference sequence). CDR3 coding DNA: TGCAGGGGTGAGGCCAGCGCTGAAGCTTTCTTT. Its protein product is CRGEASAEAFF.

This clonotype was recorded at least ten times. The rearrangement joins TRBV20-1 to TRBJ2-7; D is uncertain. V was clipped by 3 bases and J by 0 bases, with 6 bases between them. The CDR3 contains 12 residues. Per germline, CDR1 DFQATT and CDR2 SNEGSKA (reference sequence). CDR3 protein: CSASAPSYEQYF. The CDR3 DNA reads as TGCAGTGCTAGCGCCCCCTCCTACGAGCAGTACTTC.

This clonotype appeared many times. V gene TRBV25-1 combines with J gene TRBJ1-2; 7 bases match TRBD1. V was pared by 6 bases and J by 8 bases, with 9 bases of the junction left unmatched. The germline V gene has CDR1 MGHDK and CDR2 SYGVNS. This CDR3 region has 13 residues. CDR3 region: CASSSTGVYGYTF. DNA for the CDR3: TGTGCCAGCAGCTCTACAGGGGTGTACGGCTACACCTTC.

This clonotype was counted at least ten times. CDR3 in DNA: TGTGCCAGCTCACTGGACTCCATCCCCTACACCGGGGAGCTGTTTTTT. Translated, it gives CASSLDSIPYTGELFF. The V and J genes are TRBV18 and TRBJ2-2, with TRBD2 as a possible D gene (5 bases). V was shortened by 4 bases and J by 3 bases, with 15 bases between the two germline ends. The CDR3 contains 16 residues. The germline V gene has CDR1 KGHSH and CDR2 LQKENI. The full variable domain, its missing parts supplied by reference TRBV18 and TRBJ2-2, is NAGVMQNPRHLVRRRGQEARLRCSPMKGHSHVYWYRQLPEEGLKFMVYLQKENIIDESGMPKERFSAEFPKEGPSILRIQQVVRGDSAAYFCASSLDSIPYTGELFFGEGSRLTVL.

This clonotype was seen repeatedly, ten times or more. The rearrangement uses TRBV7-9 and TRBJ2-1; 9 bases match TRBD1. The V and J ends lost 3 bases and 4 bases, in that order; junction bases with no gene match: 4. CDR3 length: 15 amino acids. The V gene's germline CDR1 is SEHNR and CDR2 FQNEAQ (reference sequence). CDR3 residues: CASSFSGQGYNEQFF. The CDR3 nucleotides are TGTGCCAGCAGCTTCTCGGGACAGGGTTACAATGAGCAGTTCTTC.

The chain uses TRBV20-1 and TRBJ2-1; 7 bases fit TRBD2. The V gene's germline CDR1 is DFQATT and CDR2 SNEGSKA (reference sequence). The CDR3 has 16 residues. V was pared by 2 bases and J by 1 base, with 8 bases of the junction left unmatched. The CDR3 DNA reads TGCAGTGCTAGAACACTTCTAGCGGAGTCCTACAATGAGCAGTTCTTC. It translates to CSARTLLAESYNEQFF.

This clonotype came up many times. The V gene is TRBV9, the J gene TRBJ1-6, with a possible D match to TRBD1 (6 bases). The CDR3 is made up of 15 amino acids. Trimming removed 3 bases at V and 5 bases at J, with 12 bases between. CDR1 is SGDLS, CDR2 YYNGEE, per germline. The CDR3 region has the DNA TGTGCCAGCAGCGCAACTCAGGGGAATAATTCACCCCTCCACTTT. Amino acid sequence: CASSATQGNNSPLHF.

This clonotype was observed many times. The gene calls are TRBV6-2 or TRBV6-3 and TRBJ1-2; D gene ambiguous. The CDR3 totals 14 residues. V lost 2 bases and J 4 bases, leaving 11 bases between the germline ends. From germline, CDR1 is MNHEY and CDR2 SVGEGT. The CDR3 nucleotides read TGTGCCAGCAGTTACCTCCAGGCGATCTATGGCTACACCTTC. Translating it yields CASSYLQAIYGYTF.

This chain joins TRBV6-2 or TRBV6-3 and TRBJ1-4; the D gene is possibly TRBD1 (6 bases). Germline V gene lookup returns CDR1 MNHEY and CDR2 SVGEGT. This CDR3 has 15 amino acids. V was trimmed by 6 bases and J by 5 bases, leaving 16 bases between them. CDR3 bases: TGTGCCAGCAGGCGTGCAGGGGCCGCGAATGAAAAACTGTTTTTT. It translates to CASRRAGAANEKLFF.

This clonotype has at least ten counts. The V and J genes are TRBV18 and TRBJ2-7; no clear D. V was clipped by 5 bases and J by 0 bases, with 11 bases between them. The CDR3 has 14 residues. The germline V gene has CDR1 KGHSH and CDR2 LQKENI. CDR3 sequence: CASSLAGFSYEQYV. In DNA, the CDR3 is TGTGCCAGCTCATTAGCAGGATTCTCCTACGAGCAGTACGTC.

This clonotype turned up a few times. The V call is TRBV6-2 or TRBV6-3, the J call TRBJ2-7; D gene ambiguous. Per germline, CDR1 MNHEY and CDR2 SVGEGT. The CDR3 consists of 17 residues. Trimming took off 0 bases at V and 1 base at J, with 16 bases between the two ends. This CDR3 reads CASSYSSWPVDSYEQYF. The CDR3 bases are TGTGCCAGCAGTTACTCGTCTTGGCCAGTCGATTCCTACGAGCAGTACTTC.

The V call is TRBV11-2, the J call TRBJ2-7, with TRBD2 matching over 8 bases. V was clipped by 3 bases and J by 3 bases; unmatched bases: 16. This CDR3 spans 18 amino acids. Germline assignment: CDR1 SGHAT and CDR2 FQNNGV. The CDR3: CASSFGISEREMVYEQYF. The CDR3 region has the DNA TGTGCCAGCAGCTTCGGAATTTCGGAGCGGGAGATGGTCTACGAGCAGTACTTC. Full variable domain (rest looked up from reference TRBV11-2 and TRBJ2-7): EAGVAQSPRYKIIEKRQSVAFWCNPISGHATLYWYQQILGQGPKLLIQFQNNGVVDDSQLPKDRFSAERLKGVDSTLKIQPAKLEDSAVYLCASSFGISEREMVYEQYFGPGTRLTVT.

This clonotype was picked up many times. The chain uses TRBV4-2 and TRBJ1-5, with TRBD1 matching over 8 bases. V shed 1 base and J 3 bases; nucleotides not matched to a gene: 5. The CDR3 is made up of 16 amino acids. Germline lookup yields CDR1 LGHNA and CDR2 YNFKEQ. The CDR3 DNA reads TGTGCCAGCAGCCAAGGCCCGACAGGGGACAATCAGCCCCAGCATTTT. It translates to CASSQGPTGDNQPQHF.

This clonotype was counted at least ten times. The chain recombines TRBV12-3 or TRBV12-4 with TRBJ2-7; tentatively, D is TRBD1 (6 bases). The CDR3 totals 14 residues. V lost 5 bases, J lost 3 bases, and 14 bases lay in between. The CDR3 DNA sequence: TGTGCCAGCAGTCCCACCGGGACACACTACGAGCAGTACGTC. This translates into CASSPTGTHYEQYV.

This clonotype was detected a few times. This chain connects TRBV24-1 to TRBJ2-1; 9 positions match TRBD1. The germline V gene has CDR1 KGHDR and CDR2 SFDVKD. Trimming took 3 bases from V and 5 from J; bases not matched to a gene: 10. The CDR3 loop spans 17 amino acids. DNA for the CDR3: TGTGCCACCAGTGATCCATCTACCGGGACAGGGAACAATGAGCAGTTCTTC. Residues: CATSDPSTGTGNNEQFF.

This clonotype was recorded at least ten times. This rearrangement joins TRBV6-1 to TRBJ2-7; the match to TRBD1 covers 10 bases. The CDR3 consists of 16 residues. Germline-derived CDR1 and CDR2 are MNHNS and SASEGT. V shed 6 bases, J shed 3 bases, and the junction held 11 bases outside the gene matches. The CDR3 is CASRKPGQGSNYEQYV. The CDR3 DNA follows: TGTGCCAGCAGGAAACCGGGACAGGGGTCGAACTACGAGCAGTACGTC.

Many counts were recorded for this clonotype. The chain employs TRBV6-2 or TRBV6-3 and TRBJ1-1; D gene ambiguous. Looked up from germline, CDR1 is MNHEY and CDR2 is SVGEGT. CDR3 length equals 15 residues. With 5 bases removed from V and 8 bases from J, the gap between germline ends came to 21 bases. The CDR3 DNA reads TGTGCCAGCAGTGAAGTGGCCCTTCATCCACCCGAAGCTTTCTTT. Translating gives CASSEVALHPPEAFF.